The source of this T cell receptor beta chain is a study of blood T cell repertoires in COVID-19. Study at large: Acute and convalescent COVID-19 specimens originated in the United States, Italy and Spain. From T cells, B-cell-depleted T cells, or PBMCs came the material, which was cDNA or gDNA.

CDR3 length equals 10 residues. Trimming took 10 bases from V and 2 from J, leaving 5 bases between them. CDR1 and CDR2 from the germline V gene are ENHRY and SYGVKD. Sequencing was performed with immunoSEQ multiplex PCR; in TCRdb, only in-frame clones are kept and a portion is missing. The top ten clones hold roughly 1.4% of a sample with roughly 400,000 clones, over 75% of them seen once. Living in 24 US areas, the participants were between roughly 18 and 95 years of age. V usage is TRBV10-3 and J usage is TRBJ1-1; no definite D call. The sequence was collected from a woman between 18 and 29 years old who had been exposed to COVID-19. Sequences were obtained from PBMCs or T cells enriched from blood (not recorded which). In nucleotides, the CDR3 is TGTGCCACGGGAAACACTGAAGCTTTCTTT. Residues: CATGNTEAFF.